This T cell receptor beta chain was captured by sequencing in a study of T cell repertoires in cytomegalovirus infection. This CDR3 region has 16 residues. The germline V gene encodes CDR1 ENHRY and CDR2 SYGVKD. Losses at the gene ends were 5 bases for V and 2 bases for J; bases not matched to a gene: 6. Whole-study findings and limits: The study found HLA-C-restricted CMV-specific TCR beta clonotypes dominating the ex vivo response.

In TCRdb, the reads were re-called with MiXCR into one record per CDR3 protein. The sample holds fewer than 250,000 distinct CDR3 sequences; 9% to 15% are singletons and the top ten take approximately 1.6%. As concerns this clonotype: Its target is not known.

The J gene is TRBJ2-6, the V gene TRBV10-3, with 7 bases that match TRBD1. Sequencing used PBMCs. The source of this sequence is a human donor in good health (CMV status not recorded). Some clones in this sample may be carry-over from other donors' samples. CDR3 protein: CAISYGDRAGANVLTF. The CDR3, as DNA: TGTGCCATCAGTTATGGAGACAGGGCTGGGGCCAACGTCCTGACTTTC.